This T cell receptor (beta chain) originates from a study of T-cell memory formation after mild COVID-19. This clonotype came up once. One entry per CDR3 protein, called by TCRdb with MiXCR from the 5' RACE reads. The sample lists 350,000 to 450,000 distinct CDR3 sequences; less than 25% were seen once. This CDR3 comprises 13 residues. CDR1 and CDR2 (germline): KGHDR, SFDVKD. V was cut by 4 bases and J by 4 bases, with 10 bases left in between. The V call is TRBV24-1, the J call TRBJ2-7; unclear D gene. The receptor comes from an adult woman who had mild COVID-19 (a few samples of this study predate the infection). Cell type and time point are not known. Sequencing was carried out using PBMCs or a T cell subset sorted from them (not recorded which). The CDR3 DNA is TGTGCCACCAGTGACGCGTTAGGGTACGAGCAGTACTTC. It specifies CATSDALGYEQYF.